This T cell receptor (beta chain) was sequenced for a study of tumor-infiltrating lymphocytes in localized non-small cell lung cancer. General study results and limits: T-cell fraction did not differ between immunotypes IM1 and IM2.

Worth noting for this clone: Its specificity is not known.

Libraries were prepared by immunoSEQ multiplex PCR; TCRdb keeps only in-frame clonotypes and omits some of them. The table records 9,500 to 15,000 clones, more than 70% of them present only once. The germline CDR1 and CDR2 sequences are MNHNS and SASEGT. The length of the CDR3 is 16 residues. Trimming took 1 base from V and 3 from J; bases not matched to a gene: 5. The chain joins TRBV6-1 to TRBJ2-7; 11 nucleotides line up with TRBD1. The clonotype was recovered from a human donor with non-small cell lung cancer. The sequencing input was lung tumor tissue. The CDR3 sequence: CASSEGTGTGGYEQYF. Written as DNA, the CDR3 is TGTGCCAGCAGTGAAGGTACCGGGACAGGGGGCTACGAGCAGTACTTC.